A selection of T cell receptor beta chains follows, all from one sample in a study of vaccination and CD4 T cells after COVID-19. TCRdb passed the PCR reads through MiXCR, listing each CDR3 protein once. The table has roughly 17,000 distinct CDR3 sequences, about three fifths seen once. No antigen has been identified for these receptors. Sample: CD4+ T cells from blood, cultured in vitro. These receptors were collected from a human donor who had recovered from COVID-19. CDR3s include the opening cysteine and the closing phenylalanine or tryptophan.

CASSYDQPRGTGELFF,TRBJ2-2,TRBV6-5
CASSSGERDSNQPQHF,TRBJ1-5,TRBV12-3/TRBV12-4
CASSLSISQPQHF,TRBJ1-5,TRBV7-7
CASRPDRAGYTF,TRBJ1-2,TRBV6-2/TRBV6-3
CATSTRTGNTGELFF,TRBJ2-2,TRBV6-2/TRBV6-3
CASSSGEGGNQPQHF,TRBJ1-5,TRBV5-1
CASSKSATNEKLFF,TRBJ1-4,TRBV6-1
CASSFSNYGYTF,TRBJ1-2,TRBV7-9
CASSYRDQADNEQFF,TRBJ2-1,TRBV6-5
CASSGLNSGNTIYF,TRBJ1-3,TRBV6-1
CASSLNYRGLIQETQYF,TRBJ2-5,TRBV19
CASTLDVTGLYGYTF,TRBJ1-2,TRBV2
CASSLFGPGSPLHF,TRBJ1-6,TRBV27
CASTRGNQPQHF,TRBJ1-5,TRBV28
CSARDHGQGDTEAFF,TRBJ1-1,TRBV20-1
CASSPRTDNQPQHF,TRBJ1-5,TRBV7-8
CASSFGGGSPLHF,TRBJ1-6,TRBV11-3
CSAEQGVGGYTF,TRBJ1-2,TRBV20-1
CASSKNRDTEAFF,TRBJ1-1,TRBV7-9
CSARTPGGGGNQPQHF,TRBJ1-5,TRBV20-1
CAISERIWTEAFF,TRBJ1-1,TRBV10-3
CASSLGLAGDPYEQYF,TRBJ2-7,TRBV5-4
CASRPPGQQETQYF,TRBJ2-5,TRBV10-3
CASSLWTSGFYEQYF,TRBJ2-7,TRBV27
CASSPGLAGGVDIQYF,TRBJ2-4,TRBV11-3
CASSPNTGPYEQYF,TRBJ2-7,TRBV6-4
CASSLQGANEKLFF,TRBJ1-4,TRBV27
CASSPRTFQETQYF,TRBJ2-5,TRBV7-9
CASSQDGGDYGYTF,TRBJ1-2,TRBV4-3
CSARGWGVSAGNQPQHF,TRBJ1-5,TRBV20-1
CASSLGTGQNIQYF,TRBJ2-4,TRBV11-2
CASSLGGQSLLQAFF,TRBJ1-1,TRBV11-2
CASSQNAPEETQYF,TRBJ2-5,TRBV3-1
CSVSGRNQPQHF,TRBJ1-5,TRBV20-1
CASTRRGRESPLHF,TRBJ1-6,TRBV19
CASSFGRIPDYGYTF,TRBJ1-2,TRBV5-8
CSASNLLARGVETQYF,TRBJ2-5,TRBV20-1
CASSYGAQRGQETQYF,TRBJ2-5,TRBV6-5
CASSLRTSGTYNEQFF,TRBJ2-1,TRBV27
CATSRDTGTGIRYTF,TRBJ1-2,TRBV15
CASSRGTGQSYEQYF,TRBJ2-7,TRBV3-1
CASSISGSIQETQYF,TRBJ2-5,TRBV19
CASRGRTNEKLFF,TRBJ1-4,TRBV25-1
CATSTDHNSPLHF,TRBJ1-6,TRBV24-1
CSARLQPGGEKLFF,TRBJ1-4,TRBV20-1
CASSRDRGQKGGYTF,TRBJ1-2,TRBV19
CASSLAGNTEAFF,TRBJ1-1,TRBV7-9
CSVERQLGDTQYF,TRBJ2-3,TRBV29-1
CASSFTGSSTGELFF,TRBJ2-2,TRBV27
CASSLTGQAKDTQYF,TRBJ2-3,TRBV7-3
CASSSSARLPNQPQHF,TRBJ1-5,TRBV6-2/TRBV6-3
CSARRQGQGNYGYTF,TRBJ1-2,TRBV20-1
CSLRGSGDTSNQPQHF,TRBJ1-5,TRBV20-1